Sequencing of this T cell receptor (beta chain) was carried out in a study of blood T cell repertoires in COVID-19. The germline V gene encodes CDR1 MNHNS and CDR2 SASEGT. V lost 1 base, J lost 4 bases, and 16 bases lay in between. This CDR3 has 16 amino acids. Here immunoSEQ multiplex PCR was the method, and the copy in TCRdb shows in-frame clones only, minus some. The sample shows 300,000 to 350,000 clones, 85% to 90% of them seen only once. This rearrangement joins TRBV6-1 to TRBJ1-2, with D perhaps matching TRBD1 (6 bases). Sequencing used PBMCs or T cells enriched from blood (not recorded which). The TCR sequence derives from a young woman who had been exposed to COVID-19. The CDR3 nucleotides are TGTGCCAGCAGTGAAGGAAGGTGGACAGTTCTCTATGGCTACACCTTC. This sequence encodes CASSEGRWTVLYGYTF.